These T cell receptor beta chains were read from a single sample in a study of blood T cell repertoires in COVID-19. The data were produced by immunoSEQ multiplex PCR, yet TCRdb's version contains in-frame clones alone and is incomplete. This sample has about 120,000 clones, with more than 75% found just once. The sample comprised peripheral blood. These receptors all come from a woman between 65 and 79 years old with acute or convalescent COVID-19. The CDR3 runs from the conserved cysteine through the conserved F or W. Fields, in order: V gene, J gene, D gene, clone size, CDR3 protein, CDR3 DNA. A D gene is named only where the DNA matches it firmly. Size is omitted from some rows. Given values are once, few, many or a class for expanded clones.

V gene: TRBV30; J gene: TRBJ2-7; D gene: TRBD2; clone size: once; CDR3 protein: CATSPGGYEQYF; CDR3 DNA: TGTGCGACCAGCCCGGGGGGCTACGAGCAGTACTTC
V gene: TRBV7-7; J gene: TRBJ1-1; D gene: NA; clone size: NA; CDR3 protein: CASSAQQNTEAFF; CDR3 DNA: TGTGCCAGCAGCGCCCAACAGAACACTGAAGCTTTCTTT
V gene: TRBV6-5; J gene: TRBJ2-7; D gene: TRBD1; clone size: NA; CDR3 protein: CASRRGQGAEQYF; CDR3 DNA: TGTGCCAGCAGACGCGGACAGGGGGCCGAGCAGTACTTC
V gene: TRBV6-5; J gene: TRBJ1-6; D gene: NA; clone size: NA; CDR3 protein: CASTGGNNSPLHF; CDR3 DNA: TGTGCCAGCACGGGGGGAAATAATTCACCCCTCCACTTT
V gene: TRBV19; J gene: TRBJ2-5; D gene: TRBD2; clone size: NA; CDR3 protein: CASSIPGTSGETQYF; CDR3 DNA: TGTGCCAGTAGTATCCCCGGGACTAGCGGGGAGACCCAGTACTTC
V gene: TRBV28; J gene: TRBJ1-5; D gene: NA; clone size: NA; CDR3 protein: CASVLSNQPQHF; CDR3 DNA: TGTGCCAGCGTCCTCAGTAATCAGCCCCAGCATTTT
V gene: TRBV3-1/TRBV3-2; J gene: TRBJ2-3; D gene: TRBD2; clone size: NA; CDR3 protein: CASSQEGGGAPDTQYF; CDR3 DNA: TGTGCCAGCAGCCAAGAAGGCGGGGGGGCCCCAGATACGCAGTATTTT
V gene: TRBV9; J gene: TRBJ2-1; D gene: NA; clone size: NA; CDR3 protein: CASSGEGINEQFF; CDR3 DNA: TGTGCCAGCAGCGGAGAGGGAATCAATGAGCAGTTCTTC
V gene: TRBV5-1; J gene: TRBJ2-7; D gene: NA; clone size: once; CDR3 protein: CASRETVGSSYEQYF; CDR3 DNA: TGCGCCAGCAGGGAGACAGTGGGAAGCTCCTACGAGCAGTACTTC
V gene: TRBV18; J gene: TRBJ1-2; D gene: NA; clone size: NA; CDR3 protein: CASSPTQAGTDGYTF; CDR3 DNA: TGTGCCAGCTCACCAACTCAGGCGGGGACGGATGGCTACACCTTC
V gene: TRBV19; J gene: TRBJ1-3; D gene: TRBD1; clone size: NA; CDR3 protein: CASSNPGTVGGNTIYF; CDR3 DNA: TGTGCCAGTAGTAACCCAGGGACAGTCGGAGGAAACACCATATATTTT
V gene: TRBV10-3; J gene: TRBJ2-5; D gene: NA; clone size: NA; CDR3 protein: CAISESTRGSVETQYF; CDR3 DNA: TGTGCCATCAGTGAGTCGACTAGAGGTAGTGTAGAGACCCAGTACTTC
V gene: TRBV6-5; J gene: TRBJ2-7; D gene: NA; clone size: NA; CDR3 protein: CASSSGGRLLQYF; CDR3 DNA: TGTGCCAGCAGTTCGGGCGGGCGGTTGTTGCAGTACTTC
V gene: TRBV7-3; J gene: TRBJ2-5; D gene: NA; clone size: NA; CDR3 protein: CASSRGSQETQYF; CDR3 DNA: TGTGCCAGCAGCCGTGGGAGCCAAGAGACCCAGTACTTC
V gene: TRBV30; J gene: TRBJ1-6; D gene: NA; clone size: NA; CDR3 protein: CACRTDSYNSPLHF; CDR3 DNA: TGTGCCTGCCGGACAGACTCCTATAATTCACCCCTCCACTTT
V gene: TRBV2; J gene: TRBJ2-5; D gene: TRBD2; clone size: NA; CDR3 protein: CASSGLAGAGGTQYF; CDR3 DNA: TGTGCCAGCAGTGGTCTAGCGGGGGCTGGGGGTACCCAGTACTTC
V gene: TRBV3-1/TRBV3-2; J gene: TRBJ2-5; D gene: TRBD2; clone size: NA; CDR3 protein: CASSQGSTSGGETQYF; CDR3 DNA: TGTGCCAGCAGCCAAGGATCAACTAGCGGGGGTGAGACCCAGTACTTC
V gene: TRBV28; J gene: TRBJ1-2; D gene: TRBD1; clone size: NA; CDR3 protein: CASSLSAGGLYGYTF; CDR3 DNA: TGTGCCAGCAGTTTATCAGCAGGGGGCCTCTATGGCTACACCTTC